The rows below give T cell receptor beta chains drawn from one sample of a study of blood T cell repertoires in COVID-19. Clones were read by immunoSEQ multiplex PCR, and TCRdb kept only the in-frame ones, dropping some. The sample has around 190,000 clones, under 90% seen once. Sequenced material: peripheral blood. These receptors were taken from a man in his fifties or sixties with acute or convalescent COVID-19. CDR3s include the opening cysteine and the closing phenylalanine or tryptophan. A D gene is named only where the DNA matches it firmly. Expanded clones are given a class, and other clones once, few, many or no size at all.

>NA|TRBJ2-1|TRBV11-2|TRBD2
CASSFELAGYNEQFF
TGTGCCAGCAGCTTTGAACTAGCGGGATACAATGAGCAGTTCTTC
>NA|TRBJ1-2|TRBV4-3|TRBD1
CASSPGTGGYGYTF
TGCGCCAGCAGCCCGGGGACAGGGGGCTATGGCTACACCTTC
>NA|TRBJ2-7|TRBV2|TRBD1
CASSAGYRGIVQYF
TGTGCCAGCAGTGCTGGGTACAGGGGGATAGTGCAGTACTTC
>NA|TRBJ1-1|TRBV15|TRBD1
CATSREMTGSTEAFF
TGTGCCACCAGCAGAGAAATGACAGGGTCCACTGAAGCTTTCTTT
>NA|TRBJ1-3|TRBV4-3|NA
CASSQDDRAGAGNTIYF
TGCGCCAGCAGCCAAGATGATAGGGCGGGAGCTGGAAACACCATATATTTT
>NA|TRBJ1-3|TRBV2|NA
CASSEWAAPFSGNTIYF
TGTGCCAGCAGTGAATGGGCAGCCCCTTTCTCTGGAAACACCATATATTTT
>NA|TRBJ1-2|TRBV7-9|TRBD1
CASSFVDRGYTF
TGTGCCAGCAGCTTCGTGGACAGGGGCTACACCTTC
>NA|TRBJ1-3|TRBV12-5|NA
CASGQQGIGNTIYF
TGTGCTAGTGGCCAACAGGGAATTGGAAACACCATATATTTT
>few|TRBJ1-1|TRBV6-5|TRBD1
CASSLDRGRTEAFF
TGTGCCAGCAGTCTAGACAGGGGGCGTACTGAAGCTTTCTTT
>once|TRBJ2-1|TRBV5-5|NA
CASSLDSRGYNEQFF
TGTGCCAGCAGCTTGGACAGTAGGGGGTACAATGAGCAGTTCTTC
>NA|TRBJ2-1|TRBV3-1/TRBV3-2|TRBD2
CASSLTSGGGIEQFF
TGTGCCAGCAGCCTCACTAGCGGGGGGGGTATTGAGCAGTTCTTC